This entry lists 30 T cell receptor beta chains sequenced from one sample in a study of Ad26.COV2.S vaccination and SARS-CoV-2 variants. Profiled with immunoSEQ multiplex PCR; TCRdb holds only in-frame clones, not every one. Here the sample spans approximately 420,000 clones, 75% to 90% being singletons. Sample treatment: some 20 received Ad26.COV2.S at low or high dose, single or two shots; about 5 received placebo; per-sample allocation not given. The study sampled participants on day 63 after the first vaccine or placebo injection. The input for sequencing was peripheral blood, taken in a trial of Ad26.COV2.S vaccine versus placebo. Receptors were obtained from a person aged 18-60 years who received the Ad26.COV2.S COVID-19 vaccine or a placebo.

The chain joins TRBV12-3 or TRBV12-4 to TRBJ2-3; D is undetermined. The CDR3 extends over 12 amino acids. V was pared by 2 bases and J by 0 bases, with 0 bases between. The CDR3 here is CASSLSTDTQYF. The DNA for the CDR3 is TGTGCCAGCAGTTTAAGCACAGATACGCAGTATTTT.

This sequence joins TRBV5-1 and TRBJ2-3; D not certain. CDR1 and CDR2 from the germline V gene are SGHRS and YFSETQ. V shed 0 bases and J shed 6 bases, with 8 bases lying between them. CDR3 length equals 13 residues. CDR3 coding DNA: TGCGCCAGCAGCTTGGAGTCTGGGGATACGCAGTATTTT. Amino acid sequence: CASSLESGDTQYF.

The rearrangement joins TRBV3-1 (or the pseudogene TRBV3-2) to TRBJ2-3; weak D call: TRBD1 (6 bases). Germline V CDR1 and CDR2: LGHDT, YNNKEL (reference sequence). The V and J ends lost 1 base and 4 bases respectively, with 12 bases between them. The CDR3 loop spans 15 amino acids. The CDR3 sequence: CASSQGTVFADTQYF. In DNA, the CDR3 is TGTGCCAGCAGCCAAGGGACAGTCTTCGCAGATACGCAGTATTTT.

CDR3 nucleotides: TGTGCCAGTAGGACGGACGCAATGAACACTGAAGCTTTCTTT. The encoded protein is CASRTDAMNTEAFF. The chain is built from TRBV19 and TRBJ1-1; D is ambiguous. The CDR3 contains 14 residues. V lost 6 bases, J lost 0 bases, and 11 bases lay in between. The germline CDR1 and CDR2 sequences are LNHDA and SQIVND (reference sequence).

The rearrangement links TRBV18 to TRBJ1-3; D is perhaps TRBD1 (5 bases). CDR3 size: 15 residues. V lost 1 base, J lost 1 base, and 8 bases lay in between. CDR1 is KGHSH and CDR2 is LQKENI in the germline V gene. The CDR3 bases are TGTGCCAGCTCACCACTCGACAGATCTGGAAACACCATATATTTT. Its translation is CASSPLDRSGNTIYF.

The gene calls are TRBV2 and TRBJ1-1; 7 nucleotides align to TRBD1. Germline trimming cut 2 bases from V and 4 bases from J; bases unmatched to any gene: 7. There are 15 residues in the CDR3. Germline lookup yields CDR1 SNHLY and CDR2 FYNNEI. Here the CDR3 DNA reads TGTGCCAGCAGTGAACGTCCAGGGGGGATCACTGAAGCTTTCTTT. It is translated as CASSERPGGITEAFF.

The chain recombines TRBV7-9 with TRBJ1-4; D remains unclear. The germline V gene has CDR1 SEHNR and CDR2 FQNEAQ (reference sequence). V was clipped by 6 bases and J by 7 bases, with 9 bases between them. The length of the CDR3 is 12 residues. CDR3 in DNA: TGTGCCAGCAGATCAGGAACTGAAAAACTGTTTTTT. Amino acid sequence: CASRSGTEKLFF.

The chain links TRBV11-2 to TRBJ2-3; D gene ambiguous. Trimming removed 0 bases at V and 6 bases at J, with 7 bases between. CDR1 is SGHAT and CDR2 is FQNNGV in the germline V gene. The CDR3 covers 13 residues. The CDR3 region has the DNA TGTGCCAGCAGCTTAGACCCTCGGGATACGCAGTATTTT. Translated, it gives CASSLDPRDTQYF.

The CDR3 loop reads CASSGGLGYTF. The CDR3 DNA reads TGTGCCAGCAGCGGAGGTCTGGGCTACACCTTC. V usage is TRBV12-3 or TRBV12-4 and J usage is TRBJ1-2, with D uncertain. The CDR3 has 11 amino acids. Deletions cut 6 bases from V and 8 bases from J, with 10 bases between.

This clone appeared a single time. The gene calls are TRBV3-1 (or the pseudogene TRBV3-2) and TRBJ2-3; TRBD2 aligns across 7 bases. Germline CDR1 is LGHDT and CDR2 is YNNKEL (reference sequence). The trim removed 4 bases at V and 0 bases at J, leaving 10 bases unmatched. This CDR3 is built from 17 residues. The CDR3 DNA is TGTGCCAGCAGCCTTCCTCCGGCTAGCGGAAGCACAGATACGCAGTATTTT. It specifies CASSLPPASGSTDTQYF.

The chain links TRBV29-1 to TRBJ2-2, with 8 nucleotides matching TRBD2. After removal of 2 bases from V and 4 bases from J, the junction contained 3 bases not matched to a gene. Germline CDR1 reads SQVTM; CDR2 reads ANQGSEA. This CDR3 comprises 14 residues. This CDR3 reads CSVERLAGTGELFF. The CDR3 nucleotides are TGCAGCGTTGAACGGCTAGCGGGCACCGGGGAGCTGTTTTTT.

The chain recombines TRBV14 with TRBJ2-7; the match to TRBD1 covers 7 bases. The germline CDR1 and CDR2 sequences are SGHDN and FVKESK. J gave up 6 bases and V 4 bases, and 15 bases lay outside the gene matches. This CDR3 region has 16 residues. Here the CDR3 DNA reads TGTGCCAGCAGCCTATACAGGGGATCGATCTCTGGCGAGCAGTACTTC. Its translation is CASSLYRGSISGEQYF. Full variable domain (outside the CDR3, taken from reference TRBV14 and TRBJ2-7): EAGVTQFPSHSVIEKGQTVTLRCDPISGHDNLYWYRRVMGKEIKFLLHFVKESKQDESGMPNNRFLAERTGGTYSTLKVQPAELEDSGVYFCASSLYRGSISGEQYFGPGTRLTVT.

The chain combines TRBV7-9 with TRBJ2-6; the D is unclear. CDR1 and CDR2 (germline): SEHNR, FQNEAQ (reference sequence). The CDR3 spans 13 residues. The V and J ends lost 1 base and 3 bases respectively, with 1 base between them. In DNA form, the CDR3 reads TGTGCCAGCAGCTTAGGTGGGGCCAACGTCCTGACTTTC. Its translation: CASSLGGANVLTF. The full variable domain, its missing parts supplied by reference TRBV7-9 and TRBJ2-6, is DTGVSQNPRHKITKRGQNVTFRCDPISEHNRLYWYRQTLGQGPEFLTYFQNEAQLEKSRLLSDRFSAERPKGSFSTLEIQRTEQGDSAMYLCASSLGGANVLTFGAGSRLTVL.

The sample holds one count of this clone. The chain uses TRBV4-1 and TRBJ2-2; D possibly corresponds to TRBD2 (7 bases). The germline V and J ends were trimmed by 0 bases and 2 bases, with 10 bases remaining between them. The CDR3 runs to 16 residues. Germline V gene sequence: CDR1 MGHRA, CDR2 YSYEKL. The CDR3 DNA is TGCGCCAGCAGCCAAGAGGCGGGGGCTAACACCGGGGAGCTGTTTTTT. Its translation is CASSQEAGANTGELFF.

J is TRBJ2-2 and V is TRBV7-9, with 8 bases that match TRBD1. Unmatched junction bases numbered 15, after V lost 5 bases and J lost 4 bases. The germline V gene encodes CDR1 SEHNR and CDR2 FQNEAQ (reference sequence). This CDR3 region has 18 residues. CDR3 in DNA: TGTGCCAGCAGCCCCGGTTCCAGGGGGCGTAGTTTCACCGGGGAGCTGTTTTTT. Its protein is CASSPGSRGRSFTGELFF. The whole variable domain, remainder taken from reference TRBV7-9 and TRBJ2-2, is DTGVSQNPRHKITKRGQNVTFRCDPISEHNRLYWYRQTLGQGPEFLTYFQNEAQLEKSRLLSDRFSAERPKGSFSTLEIQRTEQGDSAMYLCASSPGSRGRSFTGELFFGEGSRLTVL.

The chain combines TRBV30 with TRBJ1-6, with D maybe TRBD1 (6 bases). Trimming shortened V by 3 bases and J by 7 bases, and 13 bases separated the two germline ends. The CDR3 loop spans 14 amino acids. Per the germline V gene, CDR1 is GTSNPN and CDR2 is SVGIG (reference sequence). CDR3 sequence (DNA): TGTGCCTGGAGCTCTGGACAGCCCAATTCACCCCTCCACTTT. Encoded protein: CAWSSGQPNSPLHF.

This clone was counted a single time. The V and J genes are TRBV6-5 and TRBJ2-3, with 9 bases that match TRBD2. The germline gives CDR1 MNHEY, CDR2 SVGAGI. CDR3 length: 16 residues. V gave up 0 bases and J gave up 2 bases; unmatched junction bases: 3. The CDR3 region has the DNA TGTGCCAGCAGTTACTCGAGCGGGGGGTACACAGATACGCAGTATTTT. This codes for CASSYSSGGYTDTQYF.

V is TRBV5-1 and J is TRBJ1-5; D is unresolved. Per the germline V gene, CDR1 is SGHRS and CDR2 is YFSETQ. CDR3 length equals 16 residues. V shed 0 bases and J shed 0 bases, with 10 bases lying between them. The CDR3 sequence is CASSLAPGDSNQPQHF. The DNA for the CDR3 is TGCGCCAGCAGCTTGGCCCCAGGAGATAGCAATCAGCCCCAGCATTTT.

The rearrangement uses TRBV7-9 and TRBJ2-1; 8 bases match TRBD1. CDR1 SEHNR and CDR2 FQNEAQ come from the germline V gene (reference sequence). Trimming took 4 bases from V and 10 from J; bases not matched to a gene: 6. This CDR3 is built from 13 residues. CDR3 in amino acids: CASSSDRVGEQFF. CDR3 bases: TGTGCCAGCAGCTCGGACAGGGTTGGAGAGCAGTTCTTC.

The CDR3 spells CASSEGQGANEKLFF. DNA of the CDR3: TGCGCCAGCAGCGAAGGACAGGGGGCGAATGAAAAACTGTTTTTT. The J gene is TRBJ1-4, the V gene TRBV4-1, with 11 positions matching TRBD1. The junction had 4 bases not matched to a gene; V was cut back by 5 bases and J by 5 bases. CDR3 length equals 15 residues. From germline, CDR1 is MGHRA and CDR2 YSYEKL.

The chain recombines TRBV4-3 with TRBJ2-4, with D possibly being TRBD1 or TRBD2 (6 bases each). From germline, CDR1 is LGHNA and CDR2 YSLEER. The CDR3 runs to 17 residues. Deletions cut 5 bases from V and 0 bases from J, with 17 bases between. The CDR3: CASSSQVGGPAKNIQYF. In DNA form, the CDR3 reads TGCGCCAGCAGCTCCCAGGTGGGGGGCCCAGCCAAAAACATTCAGTACTTC.

This rearrangement joins TRBV6-1 to TRBJ1-6, with D possibly being TRBD1 (5 bases). V was cut by 2 bases and J by 10 bases, with 15 bases left in between. CDR1 and CDR2 from the germline V gene are MNHNS and SASEGT. This CDR3 has 15 amino acids. The CDR3 region has the DNA TGTGCCAGCAGTGAATGGGGGGGAGGCCGCTCACCCCTCCACTTT. Translated: CASSEWGGGRSPLHF.

The rearrangement uses TRBV7-8 and TRBJ2-3; no clear D gene. The V gene lost 2 bases and the J gene lost 1 base, with 10 bases spanning the gap. In germline, CDR1 is SGHVS, CDR2 FQNEAQ. This CDR3 is built from 15 residues. The CDR3 protein is CASSLFVLGTDTQYF. In DNA, the CDR3 is TGTGCCAGCAGCTTATTCGTGTTGGGCACAGATACGCAGTATTTT.

This chain joins TRBV10-3 and TRBJ1-1, with D unclear. CDR1 is ENHRY and CDR2 is SYGVKD in the germline V gene. CDR3 size: 14 residues. V was pared by 3 bases and J by 4 bases, with 12 bases between. The CDR3 spells CAISDGRTGTEAFF. The CDR3 nucleotides read TGTGCCATCAGTGATGGTCGGACGGGCACTGAAGCTTTCTTT.

J is TRBJ2-3 and V is TRBV4-1; a weak D match, TRBD2 (5 bases). V shed 3 bases and J shed 0 bases, with 13 bases lying between them. This CDR3 comprises 16 residues. Germline V gene lookup returns CDR1 MGHRA and CDR2 YSYEKL. CDR3 in amino acids: CASSHPVRGSTDTQYF. The CDR3 nucleotides are TGCGCCAGCAGCCACCCGGTTCGGGGTAGCACAGATACGCAGTATTTT.

In its sample, this clone was seen once. The gene calls are TRBV19 and TRBJ2-2, with D possibly matching TRBD1 (6 bases). The germline CDR1 and CDR2 sequences are LNHDA and SQIVND (reference sequence). V dropped 5 bases and J dropped 1 base, with 11 bases sitting between them. The CDR3 is 15 amino acids. The CDR3 sequence: CASSWGRGNTGELFF. The CDR3 nucleotides are TGTGCCAGTAGTTGGGGCAGGGGGAACACCGGGGAGCTGTTTTTT.

The DNA of the CDR3 is TGTGCCACCATCGGCTACGAATCCGGGGAGCTGTTTTTT. Protein product: CATIGYESGELFF. The chain combines TRBV5-5 with TRBJ2-2; D unclear. There are 13 residues in the CDR3. The V gene's germline CDR1 is SGHKS and CDR2 YYEKEE (reference sequence). Trimming removed 9 bases from V and 6 bases from J, with 15 bases in between.

This rearrangement joins TRBV6-5 to TRBJ2-7; 7 bases align to TRBD1. The V segment lost 7 bases and the J segment 5 bases; nucleotides outside the gene matches: 11. The CDR3 contains 14 residues. Germline CDR1 is MNHEY and CDR2 is SVGAGI. This CDR3 reads CASKVGTVRNEQYF. CDR3 DNA: TGTGCCAGCAAAGTGGGGACAGTAAGGAACGAGCAGTACTTC.

The chain joins TRBV6-5 to TRBJ1-2; 7 bases line up with TRBD1. The CDR3 is 15 amino acids. The J segment lost 2 bases and the V segment lost 6 bases, leaving 9 bases of the junction unmatched. CDR1 MNHEY and CDR2 SVGAGI come from the germline V gene. The CDR3 region is CASRTGQESNYGYTF. Written as DNA, the CDR3 is TGTGCCAGCAGAACCGGACAGGAATCGAACTATGGCTACACCTTC.

This chain joins TRBV5-8 and TRBJ1-5; 9 positions agree with TRBD1. V shed 4 bases, J shed 7 bases, and the junction held 9 bases outside the gene matches. This CDR3 has 15 amino acids. Germline V gene sequence: CDR1 SGHTS, CDR2 YDEGEE. The CDR3 protein is CASSRGQGRYQPQHF. DNA of the CDR3: TGTGCCAGCAGCCGGGGACAGGGCCGTTACCAGCCCCAGCATTTT. Variable domain in full (rest from reference TRBV5-8 and TRBJ1-5): EAGVTQSPTHLIKTRGQQATLRCSPISGHTSVYWYQQALGLGLQFLLWYDEGEERNRGNFPPRFSGRQFPNYSSELNVNALELEDSALYLCASSRGQGRYQPQHFGDGTRLSIL.